This T cell receptor (beta chain) originates from a study of Ad26.COV2.S vaccination and SARS-CoV-2 variants (dated by TCRdb to about 2021). About the study as a whole: Donors in the vaccine arm were drawn from COV1001, a phase I-IIa trial of Ad26.COV2.S in healthy adults that was multicentre, randomized, double-blind and placebo-controlled. A total of approximately 30 samples were included in the TCR-sequenced set, comprising around 19 Ad26.COV2.S vaccine recipients, 5 placebo recipients and 8 SARS-CoV-2 convalescent individuals. Trial participants were randomized into five groups of five, in which low-dose or high-dose Ad26.COV2.S was given once or twice, or placebo was given on both occasions. Ad26.COV2.S was administered intramuscularly at 5 x 10^10 or 1 x 10^11 viral particles, either as a single shot or as two shots given 56 days apart. The specificity and breadth of SARS-CoV-2-reactive T cell receptors after Ad26.COV2.S vaccination were assessed by TCRbeta repertoire sequencing. Investigators did not know the trial group allocation while performing experiments and assessing outcomes.

Germline trimming amounts to 7 bases on V and 3 bases on J, with 5 as the count of junction bases outside the gene matches. The germline V gene sets CDR1 to SNHLY and CDR2 to FYNNEI. The CDR3 measures 14 amino acids from cysteine to phenylalanine. The sequence is cut down to CDR3 DNA, 42 bases in frame from base 1. The paper as a whole reports these results and caveats: Comparable non-spike TCR breadth was observed between vaccine and placebo recipients, consistent with only spike being contained in the vaccine. The study was not powered for comparison of responses between vaccine doses or regimens. Substantial breadth of spike-specific CD8+ and CD4+ T cell responses was reported after vaccination. Compared with placebo recipients, Ad26.COV2.S recipients showed higher spike-specific TCR breadth (P = 0.0014). According to the authors, total T cell responses may have been underestimated by the TCR breadth and depth analyses.

The immunoSEQ Assay was the method used to sequence TCRbeta CDR3 regions. After extraction, genomic DNA underwent amplification by bias-controlled multiplex PCR, followed by high-throughput sequencing. In the authors' own workflow: To quantify the absolute abundance of every unique TCRbeta CDR3 region, sequences were collapsed and filtered. Usable DNA was measured by amplifying reference genes present in all nucleated cells, and TCRbeta template counts were normalized to that usable DNA to estimate T cell fraction. Repertoire TCRs were annotated as SARS-CoV-2-specific by exact matching of V gene, CDR3 amino acid sequence and J gene to a known reactive TCR set. The reference SARS-CoV-2 TCR set came from MIRA and was filtered for enrichment in COVID-19-positive ImmuneCODE repertoires, removing public or cross-reactive TCRs. Based on the MIRA antigens, annotated TCRs were further analysed at the level of specific ORF or position within ORF. Breadth was defined as the number of annotated unique rearrangements divided by the total number of unique productive rearrangements, and depth was defined as the summed frequency of the annotated unique rearrangements. Group comparisons of TCR breadth used two-sided Wilcoxon rank-sum tests. TCRdb carries this immuneACCESS record with in-frame sequences only. Its versions omit some clonotypes, under half of them owing to an unresolved V gene in the studies checked, with the rest unexplained. That table is the source of V, J and clone size, and D and trimming were worked out from the DNA. Here the sample has approximately 240,000 clones; 85% to 90% occur a single time. The top ten hold roughly 10% of the sample.

Turning to this clone: The specificity of this receptor is unknown. The record has no base qualities; no much larger clone is one base away.

This specimen's treatment or condition label, interpreted: approximately 18 received Ad26.COV2.S at low or high dose, single or two shots; about 5 received placebo; per-sample allocation not given. Repertoires of vaccine and placebo recipients were sequenced from samples collected on day 63 after the first injection. Cohort 1b enrolled 20 to 30 adults aged 18-55 years at a single site in Boston, USA, between 29 July and 7 August 2020. Ad26.COV2.S consisted of a replication-incompetent adenovirus type 26 vector by which a prefusion-stabilized SARS-CoV-2 spike protein from the original Wuhan strain was expressed.

The specimen comprised peripheral blood, sampled in a trial of Ad26.COV2.S vaccine versus placebo. The chain joins TRBV2 to TRBJ2-3, with 9 bases matching TRBD1. The receptor was isolated from a person aged 18-60 years who received the Ad26.COV2.S COVID-19 vaccine or a placebo. Here is the DNA: TGTGCCAGCACGCTGGACAGGGGAACAGATACGCAGTATTTT. Its translation is CASTLDRGTDTQYF.